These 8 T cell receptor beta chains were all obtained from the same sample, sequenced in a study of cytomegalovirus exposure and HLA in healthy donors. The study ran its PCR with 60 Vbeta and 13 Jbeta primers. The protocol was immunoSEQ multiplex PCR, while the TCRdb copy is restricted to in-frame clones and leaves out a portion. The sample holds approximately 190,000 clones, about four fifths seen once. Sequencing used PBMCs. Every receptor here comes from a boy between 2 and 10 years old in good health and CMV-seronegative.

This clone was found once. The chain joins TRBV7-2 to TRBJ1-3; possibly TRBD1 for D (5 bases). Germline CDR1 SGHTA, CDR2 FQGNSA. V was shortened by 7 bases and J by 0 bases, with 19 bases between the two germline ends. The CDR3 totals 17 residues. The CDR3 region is CASTTVGGIPSGNTIYF. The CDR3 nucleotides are TGTGCCAGCACCACCGTCGGGGGGATCCCCTCTGGAAACACCATATATTTT.

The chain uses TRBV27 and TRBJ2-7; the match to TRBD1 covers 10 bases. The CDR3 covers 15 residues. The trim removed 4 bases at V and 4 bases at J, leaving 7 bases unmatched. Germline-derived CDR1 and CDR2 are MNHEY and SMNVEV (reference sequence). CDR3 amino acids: CASSSPGQGNYEQYF. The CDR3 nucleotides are TGTGCCAGCAGTTCACCGGGACAGGGGAATTACGAGCAGTACTTC.

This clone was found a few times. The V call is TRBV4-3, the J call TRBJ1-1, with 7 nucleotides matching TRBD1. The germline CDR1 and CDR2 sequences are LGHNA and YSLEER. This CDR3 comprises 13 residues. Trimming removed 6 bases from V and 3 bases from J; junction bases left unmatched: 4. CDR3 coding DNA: TGCGCCAGCAGGACAGGGATTGACACTGAAGCTTTCTTT. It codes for CASRTGIDTEAFF.

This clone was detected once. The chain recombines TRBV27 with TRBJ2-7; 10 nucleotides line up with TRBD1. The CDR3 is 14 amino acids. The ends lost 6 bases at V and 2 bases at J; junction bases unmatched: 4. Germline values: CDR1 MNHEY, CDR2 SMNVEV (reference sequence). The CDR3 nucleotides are TGTGCCAGCAGCACGGGACAGGGGACCTACGAGCAGTACTTC. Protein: CASSTGQGTYEQYF.

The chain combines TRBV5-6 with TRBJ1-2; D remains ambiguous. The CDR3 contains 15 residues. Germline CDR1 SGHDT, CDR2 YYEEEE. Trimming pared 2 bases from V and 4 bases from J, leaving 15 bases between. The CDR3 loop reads CASSLHRKIPYGYTF. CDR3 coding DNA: TGTGCCAGCAGCTTACACCGAAAAATCCCCTATGGCTACACCTTC.

CDR3 residues: CASSPSNRNTEAFF. CDR3 bases: TGTGCCAGCTCACCAAGCAACAGAAACACTGAAGCTTTCTTT. The V and J genes are TRBV18 and TRBJ1-1; D gene ambiguous. Germline V CDR1 and CDR2: KGHSH, LQKENI. There are 14 residues in the CDR3. Trimming removed 2 bases at V and 2 bases at J, with 9 bases between.

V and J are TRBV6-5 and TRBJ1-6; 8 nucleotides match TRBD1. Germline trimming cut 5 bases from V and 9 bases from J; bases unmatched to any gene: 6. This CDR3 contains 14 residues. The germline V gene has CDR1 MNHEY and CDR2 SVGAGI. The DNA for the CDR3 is TGTGCCAGCAGTGACAGGGGAATCTCTTCACCCCTCCACTTT. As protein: CASSDRGISSPLHF.

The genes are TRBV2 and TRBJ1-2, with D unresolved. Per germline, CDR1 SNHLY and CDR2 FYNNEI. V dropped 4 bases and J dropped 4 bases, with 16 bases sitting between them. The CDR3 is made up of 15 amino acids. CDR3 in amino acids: CASSVNEGPFYGYTF. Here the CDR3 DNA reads TGTGCCAGCAGTGTTAACGAGGGCCCCTTCTATGGCTACACCTTC.